This T cell receptor beta chain was obtained from a study of PD-1 blockade in classical Hodgkin lymphoma (dated by TCRdb to the early 2020s). Regarding the research as a whole: Nivolumab dosing was 3 mg/kg intravenously every 2 weeks, continuing until either disease progression or unacceptable toxicity. To define a peripheral blood immune signature of response to PD-1 blockade in classical Hodgkin lymphoma, the study combined TCR beta sequencing with CyTOF. Overall study results and their limits: CD4+ but not CD8+ TCR diversity rose significantly by C4D1 (p=0.0027 vs p=0.16), most apparent in complete responders (p=0.02). Newly diagnosed patients were reported to have lower baseline TCR diversity than healthy donors, and relapsed/refractory patients were reported to have lower baseline TCR diversity still. Patients starting nivolumab less than 1 year after ASCT had lower diversity and were excluded from later analyses to avoid confounding by immune reconstitution. Trial patients achieving complete response had baseline diversity similar to newly diagnosed patients, whereas partial responders and progressors had significantly lower diversity. Only a single clinical trial cohort was studied, and what caused the repertoire differences, possibly disease activity or prior therapy, remained undefined.

The germline V gene sets CDR1 to SGHTA and CDR2 to FQGNSA. The CDR3 runs 16 residues from the cysteine to the phenylalanine. Only the CDR3 portion is preserved as DNA: 48 bases, with reading frame beginning at the first base. V is trimmed back by 0 bases and J by 3 bases, and the junction contains 6 bases that no gene match accounts for. The sample's time point, from its label and the paper: cycle 2 day 1 (C2D1) of nivolumab. Every trial patient had relapsed after autologous stem cell transplantation, and cohorts A, B and C differed in prior brentuximab vedotin exposure. The trial cohort was composed of roughly 60 patients with relapsed/refractory classical Hodgkin lymphoma, for whom complete response, partial response or progressive disease was recorded as best overall response. Single-agent nivolumab was administered to trial patients in the multi-cohort phase II CheckMate 205 trial. An independent review committee assessed best overall response by applying the 2007 International Working Group response criteria. PBMCs from the trial were collected at three points: immediately before nivolumab initiation (C1D1), and during therapy at cycle 2 day 1 and cycle 4 day 1. After peripheral blood was drawn into 8 mL Vacutainer Cell Preparation Tubes, PBMCs were isolated by centrifugation and then cryopreserved.

Genomic DNA was extracted with the Qiagen DNeasy kit from unsorted PBMCs and from negatively selected CD4+ and CD8+ fractions. Using primers that anneal to V and J segments, immunoSEQ multiplex PCR amplified the TCR beta CDR3 regions. A synthetic immune receptor repertoire was used to minimize amplification bias, and any residual bias was removed computationally once sequencing was done. Per the authors' processing: Custom Python scripts were used to quantify repertoire diversity as the Shannon entropy index. Unsorted, CD4+ and CD8+ repertoires were analyzed separately, except in combined analyses where CD4+ and CD8+ sequences were merged in silico. Clonal expansion was defined as a frequency increase of at least 2-fold after treatment compared with C1D1, and clones undetected at baseline were assigned a pseudocount of 0.5. Singleton clones were defined as clones with 0 or 1 copy at C1D1, and non-singleton clones were defined as clones with 2 or more copies. Clones expanded in unsorted samples were annotated as CD4+, CD8+ or unknown by matching protein sequences in sorted samples from the same patient. Diversity changes from C1D1 to C4D1 were tested in paired samples using Wilcoxon tests. In its TCRdb copy, this immuneACCESS table keeps in-frame sequences only and misses some clones. Where compared with another copy, unresolved V genes explain less than half of these, and the others have no known cause. The DNA gave D and trimming, while V, J and clone size come from that table. The sample data list about 36,000 clones, and 60% to 80% of these were observed just once. The ten largest clones add up to roughly 15% of the sample.

With regard to this clone: Its binding antigen is unknown. Base qualities are not provided; no much larger clone lies one nucleotide away.

The chain employs TRBV7-2 and TRBJ2-3; 7 bases in between match TRBD2. The source was peripheral blood mononuclear cells (PBMCs), collected before the second cycle of nivolumab. This sequence originates from a human donor with classical Hodgkin lymphoma. The CDR3 corresponds to CASSLATSVRTDTQYF. The nucleotides read TGTGCCAGCAGCTTAGCAACTAGCGTAAGGACAGATACGCAGTATTTT. This CDR3, with the reference TRBV7-2 and TRBJ2-3 proteins standing in past its ends, gives the full variable domain GAGVSQSPSNKVTEKGKDVELRCDPISGHTALYWYRQSLGQGLEFLIYFQGNSAPDKSGLPSDRFSAERTGGSVSTLTIQRTQQEDSAVYLCASSLATSVRTDTQYFGPGTRLTVL.